Sequencing of this T cell receptor beta chain was carried out in a study of CD8 T cells in Susac syndrome. The RNA, about 0.5 to 1 ug, was put through reverse transcription using random hexamers. Amplification of TCR beta CDR3 used immunoSEQ multiplex PCR across 54 Vbeta and 13 Jbeta. In TCRdb, the immunoSEQ multiplex PCR reads were re-called with MiXCR into one record per CDR3 protein. The table records a few hundred thousand distinct CDR3 sequences, around 83% of them present only once. The T cells that were sequenced for TCR beta were CD8+ and CD4+ cells from blood. FACS enriched CD8+ TEMRA cells, while bulk CD8+ and CD4+ were negatively isolated. CDR1 is MNHEY, CDR2 SVGAGI, per germline. V shed 1 base, J shed 5 bases, and the junction held 17 bases outside the gene matches. This CDR3 spans 20 amino acids.

The clonotype was recovered from a human donor with multiple sclerosis. Sequencing was performed on CD8+ T cells from PBMCs. The chain couples TRBV6-5 to TRBJ2-2; TRBD1 aligns across 9 bases. Here the CDR3 reads CASSYFSLQGAFGYTGELFF. The CDR3 DNA is TGTGCCAGCAGTTACTTCTCCCTACAGGGGGCGTTCGGTTATACCGGGGAGCTGTTTTTT.